Listed here are 20 T cell receptor beta chains from one sample, sequenced in a study of blood T cell repertoires in COVID-19 (dated by TCRdb to about 2020). Library preparation was by the immunoSEQ multiplex PCR assay. TCRdb re-hosts the immuneACCESS table, in-frame sequences only. Its copies lack some clones; in the studies checked, an unresolved V gene accounts for under half of them, and the cause for the rest is not known. The sample has 290,000 or so clones on record, roughly 86% of them singletons. The leading ten clones occupy 1% to 1.5% of the sample. The sequencing sample was made of peripheral blood. These receptors were obtained from an older man with acute or convalescent COVID-19.

This chain joins TRBV4-2 and TRBJ1-3, with D perhaps matching TRBD1 (5 bases). CDR1 and CDR2 (germline): LGHNA, YNFKEQ. The ends were cut back, 1 base at V and 8 bases at J, with 30 bases in the middle. The CDR3 has 20 residues. This CDR3 is CASSQVLSRVQGIFMDTIYF. The CDR3 nucleotides are TGTGCCAGCAGCCAAGTCCTGAGCCGTGTTCAGGGTATTTTTATGGACACCATATATTTT.

This clone was counted a few times. The chain recombines TRBV20-1 with TRBJ1-5; D uncertain. The V end lost 3 bases, the J end lost 0 bases, and 9 bases lay between the germline ends. Germline values: CDR1 DFQATT, CDR2 SNEGSKA (reference sequence). This CDR3 is built from 14 residues. The DNA for the CDR3 is TGCAGTGCTAGTTCAGGCCATAGCAATCAGCCCCAGCATTTT. As protein: CSASSGHSNQPQHF.

This chain joins TRBV25-1 and TRBJ1-1; maybe TRBD1 (6 bases). The CDR3 loop spans 15 amino acids. Trimming took off 4 bases at V and 1 base at J, with 13 bases between the two ends. Germline V gene data show CDR1 as MGHDK and CDR2 as SYGVNS. DNA of the CDR3: TGTGCCAGCAGTGCCGGACAGTTCTCGAACACTGAAGCTTTCTTT. Translating gives CASSAGQFSNTEAFF.

The V and J genes are TRBV12-5 and TRBJ2-3; 11 positions match TRBD1. The CDR3 totals 20 residues. In germline, CDR1 is LGHNT, CDR2 FRNRAP. The CDR3 nucleotides are TGTGTTAGGGGGGTCCTTTTTCGAGAATCCCGGGACAGGGGGACAGATACGCAGTATTTT. Residues: CVRGVLFRESRDRGTDTQYF. The full variable domain, its missing parts supplied by reference TRBV12-5 and TRBJ2-3, is DARVTQTPRHKVTEMGQEVTMRCQPILGHNTVFWYRQTMMQGLELLAYFRNRAPLDDSGMPKDRFSAEMPDATLATLKIQPSEPRDSAVYFCVRGVLFRESRDRGTDTQYFGPGTRLTVL.

The chain combines TRBV24-1 with TRBJ2-2, with 7 bases identical to TRBD1. This CDR3 spans 18 amino acids. V shed 3 bases and J 3 bases; nucleotides not matched to a gene: 12. Germline-derived CDR1 and CDR2 are KGHDR and SFDVKD. DNA for the CDR3: TGTGCCACCAGTGATCCCCCGACAGGGAAGTTGTACACCGGGGAGCTGTTTTTT. Protein: CATSDPPTGKLYTGELFF.

In nucleotides, the CDR3 is TGTGCCAGCAGCCAAACGACAGGGTGGGCTTTCTTT. Translation: CASSQTTGWAFF. The chain carries TRBV3-1 (or the pseudogene TRBV3-2) and TRBJ1-1, with TRBD1 matching 7 bases. V shed 2 bases and J 11 bases; nucleotides not matched to a gene: 5. Germline lookup yields CDR1 LGHDT and CDR2 YNNKEL (reference sequence). The CDR3 sequence is 12 residues long.

The chain recombines TRBV7-2 with TRBJ2-4, with 7 bases aligning to TRBD2. Germline V gives CDR1 SGHTA, CDR2 FQGNSA. The CDR3 contains 17 residues. V lost 3 bases to trimming and J lost 4 bases; unmatched junction nucleotides: 12. In DNA form, the CDR3 reads TGTGCCAGCAGCTTGGGAGGGATGGTACAGAAAAAAAACATTCAGTACTTC. Amino acid sequence: CASSLGGMVQKKNIQYF.

V usage is TRBV6-5 and J usage is TRBJ2-1; D may be TRBD2 (5 bases). The CDR3 length is 11 residues. The V end was cut by 2 bases, the J end by 9 bases, with 5 bases between. Germline V gene data show CDR1 as MNHEY and CDR2 as SVGAGI. The CDR3 nucleotides are TGTGCCAGCAGTTACCGGGGTGAGCAGTTCTTC. Its translation: CASSYRGEQFF.

The rearrangement uses TRBV7-9 and TRBJ2-2, with D perhaps TRBD2 (6 bases). Looked up from germline, CDR1 is SEHNR and CDR2 is FQNEAQ (reference sequence). V was clipped by 5 bases and J by 6 bases, with 16 bases between them. This CDR3 comprises 15 residues. CDR3 residues: CASSPVSGLAGELFF. In DNA, the CDR3 is TGTGCCAGCAGCCCCGTTAGCGGACTCGCCGGGGAGCTGTTTTTT. The full variable domain, completed using reference TRBV7-9 and TRBJ2-2, is DTGVSQNPRHKITKRGQNVTFRCDPISEHNRLYWYRQTLGQGPEFLTYFQNEAQLEKSRLLSDRFSAERPKGSFSTLEIQRTEQGDSAMYLCASSPVSGLAGELFFGEGSRLTVL.

The chain has TRBV29-1 and TRBJ2-7, with 9 bases matching TRBD1. Unmatched junction bases numbered 7, after V lost 7 bases and J lost 3 bases. Germline CDR1 is SQVTM and CDR2 is ANQGSEA. The CDR3 sequence is 13 residues long. CDR3 DNA sequence: TGCAGCGCTAAAACAGGGGGCGTCTACGAGCAGTACTTC. Translation gives CSAKTGGVYEQYF.

V is TRBV5-4 and J is TRBJ1-1, with D perhaps matching TRBD1 (6 bases). CDR1 SGHNT and CDR2 YYREEE come from the germline V gene (reference sequence). The V gene lost 4 bases and the J gene lost 6 bases, with 16 bases spanning the gap. The CDR3 is 14 residues long. The CDR3 nucleotides are TGTGCCAGCAGCGTAAACGACAGGATCGCTGAAGCTTTCTTT. This translates into CASSVNDRIAEAFF.

The rearrangement joins TRBV5-4 to TRBJ1-2; maybe TRBD1 (5 bases). Germline values: CDR1 SGHNT, CDR2 YYREEE (reference sequence). Trimming removed 0 bases at V and 2 bases at J, with 8 bases between. The CDR3 spans 14 residues. The CDR3 here is CASSLAGQNYGYTF. The DNA for the CDR3 is TGTGCCAGCAGCTTGGCCGGACAAAACTATGGCTACACCTTC.

The rearrangement uses TRBV20-1 and TRBJ2-3; perhaps TRBD2 as D (5 bases). V was clipped by 3 bases and J by 0 bases, with 10 bases between them. The V gene's germline CDR1 is DFQATT and CDR2 SNEGSKA (reference sequence). This CDR3 has 14 residues. The CDR3 loop is CSASRGPSTDTQYF. For the CDR3, the DNA is TGCAGTGCTAGTCGGGGTCCTAGCACAGATACGCAGTATTTT.

The chain employs TRBV6-5 and TRBJ1-1; D is uncertain. Trimming shortened V by 2 bases and J by 2 bases, and 12 bases separated the two germline ends. CDR1 MNHEY and CDR2 SVGAGI come from the germline V gene. The CDR3 consists of 15 residues. The CDR3 spells CASSYEGRVNTEAFF. The CDR3 coding sequence is TGTGCCAGCAGTTACGAGGGAAGGGTTAACACTGAAGCTTTCTTT.

The rearrangement links TRBV9 to TRBJ2-1, with 8 bases matching TRBD2. CDR1 and CDR2 from the germline V gene are SGDLS and YYNGEE. This CDR3 region has 15 residues. The V gene end was trimmed by 3 bases and the J gene end by 10 bases; junction bases not matched to a gene: 12. CDR3 loop: CASSARLARSGEQFF. As DNA, the CDR3 is TGTGCCAGCAGCGCCAGACTAGCGCGATCGGGGGAGCAGTTCTTC.

V is TRBV6-5 and J is TRBJ1-6, with 7 bases aligning to TRBD1. With V trimmed by 6 bases and J by 10 bases, 9 bases remained unmatched. There are 14 residues in the CDR3. CDR1 is MNHEY and CDR2 is SVGAGI in the germline V gene. The DNA of the CDR3 is TGTGCCAGCAGCCACCTCAGGGGGGAATCACCCCTCCACTTT. It specifies CASSHLRGESPLHF.

The rearrangement joins TRBV6-6 to TRBJ2-2, with D unresolved. Deletions cut 8 bases from V and 4 bases from J, with 5 bases between. This CDR3 contains 11 residues. The germline V gene has CDR1 MNHNY and CDR2 SVGAGI (reference sequence). Here the CDR3 DNA reads TGTGCCAGCCGGAGCACCGGGGAGCTGTTTTTT. Protein: CASRSTGELFF.

This clone was seen only a few times. The gene calls are TRBV27 and TRBJ2-3, with TRBD1 matching 8 bases. The CDR3 is 18 amino acids. V gave up 5 bases and J gave up 1 base; unmatched junction bases: 14. Germline values: CDR1 MNHEY, CDR2 SMNVEV (reference sequence). CDR3 bases: TGTGCCAGCAGTCGAATCCAGGGGGCGAGTAGCGGCACAGATACGCAGTATTTT. Its translation is CASSRIQGASSGTDTQYF.

The rearrangement uses TRBV4-2 and TRBJ1-4; 7 nucleotides line up with TRBD1. The CDR3 is 14 amino acids. Germline CDR1 is LGHNA and CDR2 is YNFKEQ. Trimming removed 6 bases from V and 5 bases from J; junction bases left unmatched: 6. The CDR3 bases are TGTGCCAGCAGGAAGACAGGGTCAAATGAAAAACTGTTTTTT. Protein sequence: CASRKTGSNEKLFF.

The chain employs TRBV19 and TRBJ2-1, with 14 bases lining up with TRBD2. The CDR3 extends over 15 amino acids. CDR1 is LNHDA and CDR2 is SQIVND in the germline V gene (reference sequence). Trimming took 5 bases from V and 9 from J; bases not matched to a gene: 6. For the CDR3, the DNA is TGTGCCAGTAGTCCGACTAGCGGGAGGGTCGGTGAGCAGTTCTTC. Encoded protein: CASSPTSGRVGEQFF.